This T cell receptor beta chain was identified during a study of blood T cell repertoires in COVID-19. Study as a whole: Sites across the United States, Italy and Spain contributed samples from acute and convalescent COVID-19. PBMCs, B-cell-depleted T cells, or T cells provided the cDNA or gDNA that made up the material.

Original handling: It was from reference gene primer amplification that nucleated cell counts were estimated. Generated by immunoSEQ multiplex PCR, the TCRdb table keeps only in-frame clones and is missing some. V and J calls and clone size are given by that table; D and trimming were obtained from the DNA. The sample has some 180,000 clones; nearly 90% are singletons. The CDR3 loop spans 12 amino acids. The germline CDR1 and CDR2 sequences are MDHEN and SYDVKM. Trimming pared 7 bases from V and 7 bases from J, leaving 13 bases between. The TCR comes from a middle-aged man with acute or convalescent COVID-19. Sequenced: peripheral blood. This sequence joins TRBV28 and TRBJ1-1, with a weak D call TRBD1 (6 bases). CDR3 protein: CASKQGTYEAFF. CDR3 DNA sequence: TGTGCCAGCAAACAGGGTACTTATGAAGCTTTCTTT.